This entry lists 23 T cell receptor beta chains sequenced from one sample in a study of cytomegalovirus exposure and HLA in healthy donors. The assay was immunoSEQ multiplex PCR, and TCRdb's table has in-frame clones only and misses some. Found here are 180,000 or so clones, around 87% of them singletons; the top ten hold approximately 1.5%. The sequencing sample was made of PBMCs. The receptors originated from a woman under 40 in good health and CMV-seronegative.

This rearrangement joins TRBV4-1 to TRBJ1-6; 9 nucleotides line up with TRBD1. The CDR3 length is 15 residues. CDR1 and CDR2 (germline): MGHRA, YSYEKL. V was pared by 6 bases and J by 7 bases, with 7 bases of the junction left unmatched. CDR3 bases: TGCGCCAGCAGACCATCCGGGACAGGGAATTCACCCCTCCACTTT. Its translation: CASRPSGTGNSPLHF.

The CDR3 loop reads CASSTDFYRELFF. The CDR3, as DNA: TGTGCCAGCAGCACCGACTTCTATAGGGAGCTGTTTTTT. The chain couples TRBV7-2 to TRBJ2-2; D gene uncertain. CDR3 length: 13 amino acids. V dropped 5 bases and J dropped 9 bases, with 13 bases sitting between them. Germline values: CDR1 SGHTA, CDR2 FQGNSA.

The genes are TRBV5-1 and TRBJ2-3; the D gene is possibly TRBD1 (6 bases). Trimming shortened V by 2 bases and J by 2 bases, and 15 bases separated the two germline ends. CDR3 length: 16 residues. In germline, CDR1 is SGHRS, CDR2 YFSETQ. The CDR3 DNA reads TGCGCCAGCAGCTTAACCGGGACACCCGCCACAGATACGCAGTATTTT. This sequence encodes CASSLTGTPATDTQYF. Combining the CDR3 with reference TRBV5-1 and TRBJ2-3 gives the whole variable domain KAGVTQTPRYLIKTRGQQVTLSCSPISGHRSVSWYQQTPGQGLQFLFEYFSETQRNKGNFPGRFSGRQFSNSRSEMNVSTLELGDSALYLCASSLTGTPATDTQYFGPGTRLTVL.

The chain carries TRBV18 and TRBJ2-7; D uncertain. Trimming shortened V by 3 bases and J by 7 bases, and 13 bases separated the two germline ends. Germline V gene sequence: CDR1 KGHSH, CDR2 LQKENI. This CDR3 has 13 residues. Written as DNA, the CDR3 is TGTGCCAGCTCACCGGGCTCGGATCGGGAGCAGTACTTC. Protein product: CASSPGSDREQYF. The whole variable domain, remainder taken from reference TRBV18 and TRBJ2-7, is NAGVMQNPRHLVRRRGQEARLRCSPMKGHSHVYWYRQLPEEGLKFMVYLQKENIIDESGMPKERFSAEFPKEGPSILRIQQVVRGDSAAYFCASSPGSDREQYFGPGTRLTVT.

The table lists this clone with a few counts. This chain connects TRBV6-6 to TRBJ1-2; TRBD1 matches at 10 bases. The CDR3 contains 15 residues. V lost 5 bases, J lost 6 bases, and 9 bases stayed unmatched. Germline V gene lookup returns CDR1 MNHNY and CDR2 SVGAGI (reference sequence). The CDR3 here is CASSRGDRGRDGYTF. CDR3 DNA: TGTGCCAGCAGTAGGGGCGACAGGGGGCGCGATGGCTACACCTTC.

The rearrangement uses TRBV7-9 and TRBJ2-3; D remains ambiguous. CDR1 SEHNR and CDR2 FQNEAQ come from the germline V gene (reference sequence). With 5 bases removed from V and 0 bases from J, the gap between germline ends came to 9 bases. The CDR3 is 14 residues long. The DNA of the CDR3 is TGTGCCAGCAGCCCCCCCACTAGCACAGATACGCAGTATTTT. Translation gives CASSPPTSTDTQYF.

V gene TRBV4-1 combines with J gene TRBJ1-5, with TRBD1 as a possible D gene (5 bases). The V end lost 0 bases, the J end lost 4 bases, and 19 bases lay between the germline ends. The CDR3 contains 18 residues. CDR1 MGHRA and CDR2 YSYEKL come from the germline V gene. The CDR3 loop reads CASSQERSSAGHNQPQHF. CDR3 nucleotide sequence: TGCGCCAGCAGCCAAGAAAGGAGCTCTGCAGGACATAATCAGCCCCAGCATTTT.

V usage is TRBV7-2 and J usage is TRBJ2-3; 10 bases agree with TRBD2. The CDR3 is 15 amino acids. The junction had 5 bases not matched to a gene; V was cut back by 6 bases and J by 2 bases. The germline CDR1 and CDR2 sequences are SGHTA and FQGNSA. DNA for the CDR3: TGTGCCAGCAGAACAGCGGGGGGGATCACAGATACGCAGTATTTT. Translating it yields CASRTAGGITDTQYF.

The J gene is TRBJ2-2, the V gene TRBV19; 10 positions match TRBD2. With 4 bases clipped from V and 10 bases from J, the junction kept 9 bases outside the gene matches. There are 15 residues in the CDR3. CDR1 and CDR2 from the germline V gene are LNHDA and SQIVND (reference sequence). CDR3: CASSTQAGGPQELFF. CDR3 in DNA: TGTGCCAGTAGTACCCAAGCGGGGGGGCCACAGGAGCTGTTTTTT.

The J gene is TRBJ2-7, the V gene TRBV7-9; TRBD1 is a possible D gene (5 bases). Trimming shortened V by 5 bases and J by 3 bases, and 14 bases separated the two germline ends. This CDR3 contains 14 residues. Germline CDR1 is SEHNR and CDR2 is FQNEAQ (reference sequence). The DNA for the CDR3 is TGTGCCAGCAGCGCTACAGGCTTGGACTACGAGCAGTACTTC. Residues: CASSATGLDYEQYF.

The gene calls are TRBV30 and TRBJ2-7; D is unclear. Per germline, CDR1 GTSNPN and CDR2 SVGIG (reference sequence). The CDR3 length is 18 residues. Trimming removed 0 bases at V and 0 bases at J, with 21 bases between. For the CDR3, the DNA is TGTGCCTGGAGTGTCCCCCACCCTGCTAAAGACTTCTCCTACGAGCAGTACTTC. Protein: CAWSVPHPAKDFSYEQYF.

The DNA for the CDR3 is TGTGCCAGCAGCTTACCAGGCGATGAAAAACTGTTTTTT. Amino acid sequence: CASSLPGDEKLFF. The chain combines TRBV5-4 with TRBJ1-4; D is undetermined. Per the germline V gene, CDR1 is SGHNT and CDR2 is YYREEE (reference sequence). Trimming removed 2 bases at V and 6 bases at J, with 8 bases between. This CDR3 is built from 13 residues. Full variable domain (rest looked up from reference TRBV5-4 and TRBJ1-4): ETGVTQSPTHLIKTRGQQVTLRCSSQSGHNTVSWYQQALGQGPQFIFQYYREEENGRGNFPPRFSGLQFPNYSSELNVNALELDDSALYLCASSLPGDEKLFFGSGTQLSVL.

The chain joins TRBV7-6 to TRBJ1-2; the match to TRBD1 covers 9 bases. Germline lookup yields CDR1 SGHVS and CDR2 FNYEAQ. The CDR3 is 15 amino acids. V dropped 2 bases and J dropped 4; count of bases not matched to a gene: 5. Here the CDR3 DNA reads TGTGCCAGCAGCTTACTGACAGGGGGAGGCTATGGCTACACCTTC. It yields the protein CASSLLTGGGYGYTF.

The chain links TRBV19 to TRBJ2-1; D is possibly TRBD2 (5 bases). The V end was cut by 9 bases, the J end by 2 bases, with 8 bases between. This CDR3 comprises 12 residues. The V gene's germline CDR1 is LNHDA and CDR2 SQIVND (reference sequence). For the CDR3, the DNA is TGTGCCAGCTTCGGGACCTACAATGAGCAGTTCTTC. Protein sequence: CASFGTYNEQFF. Complete variable domain (other parts from reference TRBV19 and TRBJ2-1): DGGITQSPKYLFRKEGQNVTLSCEQNLNHDAMYWYRQDPGQGLRLIYYSQIVNDFQKGDIAEGYSVSREKKESFPLTVTSAQKNPTAFYLCASFGTYNEQFFGPGTRLTVL.

The V gene is TRBV5-1, the J gene TRBJ2-5, with D possibly TRBD2 on 7 matching bases. Per germline, CDR1 SGHRS and CDR2 YFSETQ. V lost 4 bases and J lost 6, with 16 bases in between. The CDR3 consists of 14 residues. CDR3 region: CASSLPLGGQTQYF. CDR3 DNA: TGCGCCAGCAGCCTCCCTCTGGGGGGGCAGACCCAGTACTTC.

The chain joins TRBV4-3 to TRBJ1-6, with no clear D. The CDR3 loop spans 15 amino acids. V lost 0 bases and J 8 bases, leaving 11 bases between the germline ends. The germline V gene has CDR1 LGHNA and CDR2 YSLEER. The CDR3 bases are TGCGCCAGCAGCCAAGATGGAGGCCCAGATTCACCCCTCCACTTT. Translation gives CASSQDGGPDSPLHF.

The chain recombines TRBV6-6 with TRBJ2-4, with D perhaps matching TRBD1 (6 bases). Looked up from germline, CDR1 is MNHNY and CDR2 is SVGAGI (reference sequence). The germline V and J ends were trimmed by 0 bases and 0 bases, with 9 bases remaining between them. The CDR3 has 16 residues. CDR3 residues: CASSYSKGGAKNIQYF. In DNA, the CDR3 is TGTGCCAGCAGTTACTCGAAAGGGGGAGCCAAAAACATTCAGTACTTC.

The chain employs TRBV18 and TRBJ1-2, with D hard to call. Per the germline V gene, CDR1 is KGHSH and CDR2 is LQKENI. The length of the CDR3 is 13 residues. The V end was cut by 4 bases, the J end by 3 bases, with 9 bases between. In nucleotides, the CDR3 is TGTGCCAGCTCACGCACCGGGGACTATGGCTACACCTTC. Translated, it gives CASSRTGDYGYTF.

This sequence joins TRBV10-3 and TRBJ2-1; TRBD2 aligns across 9 bases. Looked up from germline, CDR1 is ENHRY and CDR2 is SYGVKD. There are 15 residues in the CDR3. J gave up 3 bases and V 7 bases, and 7 bases lay outside the gene matches. The CDR3 coding sequence is TGTGCCATCAAGGGCCCTAGCGGGGACTACAATGAGCAGTTCTTC. This translates into CAIKGPSGDYNEQFF.

This chain joins TRBV14 and TRBJ2-7, with no clear D. Between the trimmed V and J ends, which lost 0 bases and 2 bases, there was a span of 5 bases. This CDR3 is 13 amino acids long. Germline-derived CDR1 and CDR2 are SGHDN and FVKESK. In DNA form, the CDR3 reads TGTGCCAGCAGCCAAGAACATACCTACGAGCAGTACTTC. It yields the protein CASSQEHTYEQYF.

J is TRBJ2-7 and V is TRBV6-1; TRBD1 agrees at 9 bases. Germline V gene sequence: CDR1 MNHNS, CDR2 SASEGT. This CDR3 is 15 amino acids long. Trimming removed 6 bases from V and 1 base from J; junction bases left unmatched: 7. CDR3 in amino acids: CASSQQGASSYEQYF. CDR3 bases: TGTGCCAGCAGCCAACAGGGGGCTTCGTCCTACGAGCAGTACTTC.

The chain has TRBV2 and TRBJ1-5; 7 bases line up with TRBD1. Trimming took 5 bases from V and 1 from J; bases not matched to a gene: 5. This CDR3 is built from 15 residues. Germline CDR1 and CDR2: SNHLY and FYNNEI. CDR3 nucleotides: TGTGCCAGCAGTCCGACAGGGTTGAGCAATCAGCCCCAGCATTTT. Encoded protein: CASSPTGLSNQPQHF.

This chain links TRBV23-1 with TRBJ2-6, with 8 bases identical to TRBD2. TRBV23-1 is an open reading frame whose function is uncertain. J was trimmed by 0 bases and V by 2 bases; bases with no gene match: 15. This CDR3 comprises 21 residues. The CDR3, as DNA: TGCGCCAGCAGTCAAAGTAGCGGGATGGGGGGACGCCGCTCTGGGGCCAACGTCCTGACTTTC. As protein: CASSQSSGMGGRRSGANVLTF.